This T cell receptor (delta chain) was documented in a study of gamma-delta chains in newborns, infants, children. Study details: Innate gammadelta T cells reportedly expand polyclonally right after birth, driven by microbial exposure, per the title.

TCRdb called clones from the reads again using CATT. The profile shows thousands of delta-chain clones, around half of them singletons. Notes on this clone: A read error is possible here, since a much larger clone lies one base away.

With V trimmed by 0 bases and J by 0 bases, 6 bases remained unmatched. This CDR3 contains 16 residues. Germline V lookup: CDR1 GEAIGNYY, CDR2 EKD. The chain carries TRDV2 and TRDJ1; 7 bases align to TRDD3. The origin of this receptor is a child who received the measles vaccine. Source material: blood. DNA of the CDR3: TGTGCCTGTGACACCGTTGGGGGACCATACACCGATAAACTCATCTTT. Protein: CACDTVGGPYTDKLIF.